Below are 5 T cell receptor beta chains sequenced from a single sample in a study of T cell responses to AZD1222 COVID-19 vaccine. Using immunoSEQ multiplex PCR, the repertoire was profiled, and TCRdb retains in-frame clones only, with some absent. This sample has roughly 100,000 clones; about 90% occur once, and the top ten carry approximately 24%. The sequencing here drew on peripheral blood, taken on day 0 of AZD1222 vaccination. These receptor sequences come from an adult in good health.

The rearrangement joins TRBV28 to TRBJ1-5; the D gene is possibly TRBD1 (6 bases). The CDR3 contains 12 residues. In germline, CDR1 is MDHEN, CDR2 SYDVKM. Trimming cost V 10 bases and J 5 bases, with 12 bases left between them. The CDR3 nucleotides are TGTGCCACTCTCAGGGGCGATCAGCCCCAGCATTTT. Amino acid sequence: CATLRGDQPQHF.

This clone was seen just once. V gene TRBV10-3 combines with J gene TRBJ2-5; maybe TRBD1 (6 bases). This CDR3 comprises 14 residues. CDR1 and CDR2 (germline): ENHRY, SYGVKD. Deletions cut 3 bases from V and 1 base from J, with 9 bases between. CDR3 in DNA: TGTGCCATCAGTGACGACAGGATCCAAGAGACCCAGTACTTC. It yields the protein CAISDDRIQETQYF.

This chain uses TRBV19 with TRBJ2-6; D remains ambiguous. The CDR3 totals 15 residues. In germline, CDR1 is LNHDA, CDR2 SQIVND (reference sequence). Trimming shortened V by 5 bases and J by 0 bases, and 8 bases separated the two germline ends. CDR3 residues: CASSLLISGANVLTF. For the CDR3, the DNA is TGTGCCAGTAGTTTACTGATCTCTGGGGCCAACGTCCTGACTTTC.

The chain joins TRBV5-1 to TRBJ2-3; D is undetermined. Between the trimmed V and J ends, which lost 1 base and 5 bases, there was a span of 11 bases. CDR1 and CDR2 from the germline V gene are SGHRS and YFSETQ. The CDR3 spans 14 residues. The CDR3 region is CASSLSLGRDTQYF. The CDR3 DNA is TGCGCCAGCAGCTTGAGTCTAGGTAGAGATACGCAGTATTTT.

The rearrangement joins TRBV29-1 to TRBJ2-7; D is possibly TRBD1 or TRBD2 (5 bases each). Trimming pared 2 bases from V and 0 bases from J, leaving 11 bases between. CDR3 size: 14 residues. CDR1 is SQVTM, CDR2 ANQGSEA, per germline. In DNA form, the CDR3 reads TGCAGCGTTGAAAGGGGAGCTGGCTCCTACGAGCAGTACTTC. This codes for CSVERGAGSYEQYF.